The 7 T cell receptor beta chains in this list originate from one sample, sequenced in a study of T-cell memory formation after mild COVID-19. TCRdb recomputed calls from the 5' RACE reads with MiXCR, one row per CDR3 protein. Altogether about 430,000 distinct CDR3 sequences are present, roughly 24% being singletons, with the ten largest covering roughly 8.7%. The sequenced sample consisted of PBMCs or a T cell subset sorted from them (not recorded which). The receptor set was obtained from an adult woman who had mild COVID-19 (a few samples of this study predate the infection). Cell type and time point are not known.

The chain employs TRBV24-1 and TRBJ1-5; the match to TRBD1 covers 8 bases. The CDR3 has 15 residues. Losses at the gene ends were 4 bases for V and 4 bases for J; bases not matched to a gene: 5. Germline V gives CDR1 KGHDR, CDR2 SFDVKD. The CDR3 region is CATSDRGTGNQPQHF. The CDR3 DNA is TGTGCCACCAGTGACCGCGGGACAGGTAATCAGCCCCAGCATTTT.

J is TRBJ2-2 and V is TRBV19; tentative D call: TRBD1 (5 bases). The CDR3 contains 14 residues. V was cut by 3 bases and J by 6 bases, with 11 bases left in between. Germline V CDR1 and CDR2: LNHDA, SQIVND (reference sequence). CDR3 sequence: CASSIGQGSGELFF. In nucleotides, the CDR3 is TGTGCCAGTAGTATTGGTCAGGGATCCGGGGAGCTGTTTTTT.

The CDR3 DNA sequence: TGTGCCAGCAGTACCAGGGACAGAAACACTGAAGCTTTCTTT. This translates into CASSTRDRNTEAFF. The V gene is TRBV27, the J gene TRBJ1-1; TRBD1 aligns across 7 bases. V lost 5 bases, J lost 2 bases, and 5 bases stayed unmatched. CDR1 MNHEY and CDR2 SMNVEV come from the germline V gene (reference sequence). The CDR3 sequence is 14 residues long.

The rearrangement uses TRBV6-1 and TRBJ1-4, with D possibly matching TRBD1 (6 bases). V lost 8 bases and J 4 bases, leaving 23 bases between the germline ends. Germline CDR1 is MNHNS and CDR2 is SASEGT. The CDR3 totals 17 residues. For the CDR3, the DNA is TGTGCCAGCGCTACGGGGGGGCGAATCTTCCTTAATGAAAAACTGTTTTTT. This sequence encodes CASATGGRIFLNEKLFF.

V gene TRBV4-2 combines with J gene TRBJ2-7; 10 nucleotides line up with TRBD1. This CDR3 is 15 amino acids long. Trimming at V came to 2 bases and at J to 5 bases, leaving 6 bases not matched to a gene. Germline V gene data show CDR1 as LGHNA and CDR2 as YNFKEQ. CDR3 sequence (DNA): TGTGCCAGCAGCCAACGGGACAGGGGAGGTGACGAGCAGTACTTC. Translated, it gives CASSQRDRGGDEQYF.

This clonotype occurred a few times. This chain links TRBV9 with TRBJ2-3; D may be TRBD2 (5 bases). The germline gives CDR1 SGDLS, CDR2 YYNGEE. V was pared by 5 bases and J by 5 bases, with 18 bases between. The CDR3 length is 15 residues. Here the CDR3 DNA reads TGTGCCAGCAGTTCGAGAAGCGGAGGAGGAGATACGCAGTATTTT. Translation gives CASSSRSGGGDTQYF.

The chain joins TRBV7-2 to TRBJ2-5; D is unresolved. The CDR3 totals 14 residues. V lost 2 bases and J lost 5, with 12 bases in between. Germline V gene lookup returns CDR1 SGHTA and CDR2 FQGNSA. DNA for the CDR3: TGTGCCAGCAGCTTAAGTACTATCCAGGAGACCCAGTACTTC. It codes for CASSLSTIQETQYF. Based on the CDR3 plus reference TRBV7-2 and TRBJ2-5, the full variable domain is GAGVSQSPSNKVTEKGKDVELRCDPISGHTALYWYRQSLGQGLEFLIYFQGNSAPDKSGLPSDRFSAERTGGSVSTLTIQRTQQEDSAVYLCASSLSTIQETQYFGPGTRLLVL.